Shown below are 28 T cell receptor beta chains from a single sample sequenced in a study of blood T cells in healthy people across ages. PCR was performed a second time for roughly 7 to 11 cycles using a sample-barcoded 5' primer and a J-beta primer mix. TCRdb reprocessed the 5' RACE reads with MiXCR, giving one entry per CDR3 protein. The data contain 1.5 million to 2 million distinct CDR3 sequences, about 30% of them seen just once; the ten biggest clones take up 7.7%. Sequenced material: blood. The receptors here all came from a woman aged 30 to 39 in good health.

Turning to this clonotype: Just one base apart from a much larger clone, this may be a read error. The V gene is TRBV6-2 or TRBV6-3, the J gene TRBJ2-5, with D perhaps TRBD1 (6 bases). Germline V CDR1 and CDR2: MNHEY, SVGEGT. This CDR3 has 14 amino acids. Trimming cost V 7 bases and J 5 bases, with 17 bases left between them. CDR3 DNA sequence: TGTGCCAGCAACGGCAGGGGCCCTACGGAGACCCAGTACTTC. Its protein product is CASNGRGPTETQYF.

The sample holds a few counts of this clonotype. The V gene is TRBV29-1, the J gene TRBJ1-1, with 8 bases lining up with TRBD1. V shed 7 bases and J 10 bases; nucleotides not matched to a gene: 14. This CDR3 is 13 amino acids long. Germline lookup yields CDR1 SQVTM and CDR2 ANQGSEA. The CDR3, as DNA: TGCAGCGATGACAGGGGCCCGGTCCTTGGAGCTTTCTTT. It specifies CSDDRGPVLGAFF. Full variable domain (outside the CDR3, taken from reference TRBV29-1 and TRBJ1-1): SAVISQKPSRDICQRGTSLTIQCQVDSQVTMMFWYRQQPGQSLTLIATANQGSEATYESGFVIDKFPISRPNLTFSTLTVSNMSPEDSSIYLCSDDRGPVLGAFFGQGTRLTVV.

This clonotype was recorded many times. The CDR3 sequence is CASSNSYGYTF. In DNA form, the CDR3 reads TGTGCCAGCAGCAACTCATATGGCTACACCTTC. This sequence joins TRBV6-5 and TRBJ1-2; no reliable D call. The ends were cut back, 6 bases at V and 5 bases at J, with 7 bases in the middle. Germline assignment: CDR1 MNHEY and CDR2 SVGAGI. The CDR3 runs 11 residues.

This clonotype was counted a few times. The chain uses TRBV20-1 and TRBJ2-7; the D gene is possibly TRBD1 (6 bases). This CDR3 has 12 residues. Germline V CDR1 and CDR2: DFQATT, SNEGSKA (reference sequence). The germline V and J ends were trimmed by 4 bases and 6 bases, with 13 bases remaining between them. The CDR3 sequence: CSAIRDKVEQYF. CDR3 in DNA: TGCAGTGCTATCCGGGACAAGGTCGAGCAGTACTTC.

In this sample, this clonotype turned up a few times. DNA of the CDR3: TGCGCCAGCAGCTTCGGGACAGGGCATTACGAGCAGTACTTC. Its translation is CASSFGTGHYEQYF. The chain recombines TRBV5-1 with TRBJ2-7, with 9 bases lining up with TRBD1. Losses at the gene ends were 2 bases for V and 4 bases for J; bases not matched to a gene: 4. The CDR3 loop spans 14 amino acids. The germline gives CDR1 SGHRS, CDR2 YFSETQ.

The sample holds a few counts of this clonotype. In nucleotides, the CDR3 is TGCAGTGCTAGAGTCTTCGGCAGGGTGGGTGAAGCTTTCTTT. It encodes CSARVFGRVGEAFF. The chain joins TRBV20-1 to TRBJ1-1; the D gene is possibly TRBD1 (5 bases). This CDR3 is 14 amino acids long. Trimming stripped 1 base from V and 7 bases from J, with 16 bases between. The germline V gene has CDR1 DFQATT and CDR2 SNEGSKA (reference sequence).

This clonotype was seen a few times. V gene TRBV12-3 or TRBV12-4 combines with J gene TRBJ2-5; no clear D. This CDR3 comprises 13 residues. V lost 4 bases, J lost 4 bases, and 10 bases lay in between. DNA of the CDR3: TGTGCCAGCAGTTGGCCGGAAGGAGAGACCCAGTACTTC. Translation: CASSWPEGETQYF.

The gene calls are TRBV12-3 or TRBV12-4 and TRBJ1-1; D not resolved. The V gene lost 8 bases and the J gene lost 0 bases, with 19 bases spanning the gap. The CDR3 contains 16 residues. The CDR3 nucleotides read TGTGCCAGCGGACCTGACGTTGTCTTACTGAACACTGAAGCTTTCTTT. Translation gives CASGPDVVLLNTEAFF.

Regarding this clonotype: The junction departs from germline at one end; a sequencing error may be responsible. CDR3 nucleotides: TGTGCCAACAGCACGACTAGCGGGGCAGCCTACGAGCAGTACTTC. It specifies CANSTTSGAAYEQYF. The J gene is TRBJ2-4, the V gene TRBV7-2; TRBD2 matches 11 bases. The J call is in doubt because the DNA end fits TRBJ2-7 better. Germline V gives CDR1 SGHTA, CDR2 FQGNSA. The CDR3 has 15 residues.

The rearrangement links TRBV3-1 to TRBJ1-2; D might be TRBD1 (5 bases). The CDR3 sequence is 14 residues long. With 4 bases removed from V and 7 bases from J, the gap between germline ends came to 16 bases. Germline CDR1 and CDR2: LGHDT and YNNKEL (reference sequence). The CDR3 DNA reads TGTGCCAGCAGCCCGACAGTGTCGGGGTCTGGCTACACCTTC. Protein product: CASSPTVSGSGYTF.

The gene calls are TRBV20-1 and TRBJ2-1; D perhaps matches TRBD1 (6 bases). This CDR3 spans 12 amino acids. Germline V CDR1 and CDR2: DFQATT, SNEGSKA (reference sequence). The V end was cut by 4 bases, the J end by 4 bases, with 8 bases between. The DNA for the CDR3 is TGCAGTGCTAAGACAGGTTACAATGAGCAGTTCTTC. Translating it yields CSAKTGYNEQFF.

This clonotype was observed a few times. Mismatch with germline at one junction end may stem from a read error. The chain combines TRBV7-2 with TRBJ2-2; D remains unclear. CDR1 is SGHTA, CDR2 FQGNSA, per germline. This CDR3 region has 13 residues. The CDR3 nucleotides are TGCGCCAGCAGCTTTTACGGCACCGGGGAGCTGTTTTTT. Translated, it gives CASSFYGTGELFF.

The table lists this clonotype with a count of one. This chain joins TRBV28 and TRBJ1-2; D is uncertain. V lost 5 bases and J lost 0, with 13 bases in between. CDR3 size: 15 residues. Germline V gene sequence: CDR1 MDHEN, CDR2 SYDVKM. The DNA of the CDR3 is TGTGCCAGCAGTACCACCGGGATAGCTAACTATGGCTACACCTTC. Amino acid sequence: CASSTTGIANYGYTF.

The chain carries TRBV10-2 and TRBJ2-1; D uncertain. Germline values: CDR1 WSHSY, CDR2 SAAADI. This CDR3 spans 13 amino acids. Between the trimmed V and J ends, which lost 3 bases and 7 bases, there was a span of 10 bases. The CDR3 reads CASSDLRRNEQFF. CDR3 DNA sequence: TGCGCCAGCAGTGATTTACGACGGAATGAGCAGTTCTTC.

This clonotype has just a few counts. This rearrangement joins TRBV10-3 to TRBJ1-3, with D unresolved. There are 14 residues in the CDR3. V was clipped by 4 bases and J by 2 bases, with 9 bases between them. The germline V gene encodes CDR1 ENHRY and CDR2 SYGVKD. This chain's CDR3 is CAISAGPTGNTIYF. In nucleotides, the CDR3 is TGTGCCATCAGTGCAGGTCCAACTGGAAACACCATATATTTT.

The gene calls are TRBV20-1 and TRBJ2-7, with 7 bases lining up with TRBD2. V was clipped by 5 bases and J by 3 bases; unmatched bases: 7. The CDR3 consists of 13 residues. CDR1 DFQATT and CDR2 SNEGSKA come from the germline V gene (reference sequence). CDR3 in amino acids: CSAWLGGGYEQYF. The CDR3 nucleotides are TGCAGTGCTTGGTTGGGGGGGGGCTACGAGCAGTACTTC.

As regards this clonotype: A clone one base away is much larger, so this may be a read error. The chain has TRBV29-1 and TRBJ2-7; 10 nucleotides line up with TRBD2. Germline V CDR1 and CDR2: SQVTM, ANQGSEA. The length of the CDR3 is 13 residues. V lost 6 bases and J lost 7; bases outside the gene matches: 9. The CDR3 spells CSVAGLAESEQYF. CDR3 DNA sequence: TGCAGCGTCGCCGGACTAGCGGAAAGTGAGCAGTACTTC.

The genes are TRBV3-1 and TRBJ2-5, with D uncertain. This CDR3 region has 15 residues. Trimming removed 0 bases at V and 2 bases at J, with 10 bases between. Per germline, CDR1 LGHDT and CDR2 YNNKEL (reference sequence). The CDR3 reads CASSQEVGQQETQYF. The DNA of the CDR3 is TGTGCCAGCAGCCAAGAGGTTGGCCAGCAAGAGACCCAGTACTTC.

In this sample, this clonotype turned up many times. The chain carries TRBV12-3 or TRBV12-4 and TRBJ2-5, with TRBD2 matching 7 bases. This CDR3 spans 15 amino acids. V trimming: 1 base; J trimming: 3 bases; junction bases outside the gene matches: 5. The CDR3 here is CASSLVTGGKETQYF. The DNA for the CDR3 is TGTGCCAGCAGTTTAGTAACGGGGGGAAAAGAGACCCAGTACTTC.

This clonotype was picked up a small number of times. The chain recombines TRBV14 with TRBJ2-1, with D tentatively TRBD1 (5 bases). CDR1 is SGHDN, CDR2 FVKESK, per germline. This CDR3 region has 14 residues. Trimming cost V 1 base and J 6 bases, with 10 bases left between them. CDR3 sequence reads: CASSQGGGSNEQFF. CDR3 nucleotide sequence: TGTGCCAGCAGCCAAGGGGGCGGTAGCAATGAGCAGTTCTTC.

V and J are TRBV6-6 and TRBJ1-1; maybe TRBD1 (5 bases). The V end lost 2 bases, the J end lost 4 bases, and 11 bases lay between the germline ends. This CDR3 is 14 amino acids long. From germline, CDR1 is MNHNY and CDR2 SVGAGI (reference sequence). The CDR3 sequence: CASSYPGDGTEAFF. The CDR3 DNA follows: TGTGCCAGCAGTTACCCGGGGGACGGCACTGAAGCTTTCTTT.

This clonotype was picked up a small number of times. The rearrangement joins TRBV6-5 to TRBJ1-2; the D gene is possibly TRBD1 (5 bases). Trimming removed 2 bases at V and 2 bases at J, with 24 bases between. Germline V lookup: CDR1 MNHEY, CDR2 SVGAGI. The CDR3 loop spans 19 amino acids. CDR3 sequence reads: CASSYPPNFDRILNYGYTF. CDR3 in DNA: TGTGCCAGCAGTTACCCCCCGAACTTCGACAGAATATTAAACTATGGCTACACCTTC.

This rearrangement joins TRBV5-1 to TRBJ2-3; the D is unclear. The CDR3 is 16 residues long. Germline CDR1 SGHRS, CDR2 YFSETQ. The ends were cut back, 0 bases at V and 5 bases at J, with 16 bases in the middle. CDR3 in DNA: TGCGCCAGCAGCTTGGCCGTCTGGCAAGGTGAAGATACGCAGTATTTT. The encoded protein is CASSLAVWQGEDTQYF.

This clonotype was observed a few times. In nucleotides, the CDR3 is TGTGCCAGCGGACCGACCTACAGCTCCTACGAGCAGTACTTC. It yields the protein CASGPTYSSYEQYF. J is TRBJ2-7 and V is TRBV18; D is ambiguous. From germline, CDR1 is KGHSH and CDR2 LQKENI. V lost 8 bases and J 0 bases, leaving 14 bases between the germline ends. The CDR3 is made up of 14 amino acids.

Comment on this clonotype: A junction end diverges from the germline sequence, so it may reflect a read error. The chain uses TRBV29-1 and TRBJ1-2; D may be TRBD1 (6 bases). This CDR3 has 14 residues. Germline values: CDR1 SQVTM, CDR2 ANQGSEA. CDR3 sequence (DNA): TGCAGCGTTGATGAGGCGGACAGCTTTTATGGCCACACCTTC. As protein: CSVDEADSFYGHTF.

This clonotype showed up just a few times. The chain joins TRBV5-1 to TRBJ2-3; TRBD2 matches 9 bases. CDR1 SGHRS and CDR2 YFSETQ come from the germline V gene. V lost 6 bases and J lost 1; bases outside the gene matches: 3. This CDR3 comprises 14 residues. The CDR3 loop is CASKVAGGTDTQYF. In DNA form, the CDR3 reads TGCGCCAGCAAAGTAGCGGGAGGCACAGATACGCAGTATTTT.

This clonotype appeared a few times. The chain joins TRBV28 to TRBJ1-5; D not resolved. Trimming stripped 6 bases from V and 9 bases from J, with 9 bases between. In germline, CDR1 is MDHEN, CDR2 SYDVKM. The CDR3 loop spans 11 amino acids. The CDR3 DNA is TGTGCCAGCAGCCCCGCTGGGCCCCAGCATTTT. Translation: CASSPAGPQHF.

This clonotype was recorded a few times. A read error may explain this, as a much larger clone is one base away. This chain joins TRBV12-3 or TRBV12-4 and TRBJ2-1, with unresolved D. The CDR3 consists of 10 residues. Trimming cost V 4 bases and J 9 bases, with 4 bases left between them. As DNA, the CDR3 is TGTGCCAGCAGTTCCAGTGAGCAGTTCTTC. Residues: CASSSSEQFF.